These 26 T cell receptor beta chains came from one sample sequenced in a study of shared clonotypes between healthy human individuals. Sequencing used immunoSEQ multiplex PCR; TCRdb keeps in-frame clones, though not all of them. The data contain nearly 1,000,000 clones, less than 85% of them singletons. The specimen was memory CD4+ T cells sorted from blood. Stated subset: CD45RA-negative fraction. Receptors were obtained from a man between 18 and 29 years old in good health.

This sequence joins TRBV6-1 and TRBJ2-5; D possibly corresponds to TRBD2 (7 bases). The germline gives CDR1 MNHNS, CDR2 SASEGT. V lost 0 bases and J lost 4, with 12 bases in between. This CDR3 has 15 residues. The CDR3 DNA follows: TGTGCCAGCAGTGAAGCGCGGGGGCACCCAGAGACCCAGTACTTC. Translating it yields CASSEARGHPETQYF.

This rearrangement joins TRBV27 to TRBJ2-2; TRBD2 matches 7 bases. The CDR3 runs 17 residues. Germline lookup yields CDR1 MNHEY and CDR2 SMNVEV (reference sequence). The V and J ends lost 5 bases and 5 bases, in that order; junction bases with no gene match: 14. CDR3 DNA: TGTGCCAGCAGTCCTGAGACTAGCCCCCTTGGGACCGGGGAGCTGTTTTTT. Amino acid sequence: CASSPETSPLGTGELFF.

V and J are TRBV5-4 and TRBJ1-1; D not resolved. CDR3 length: 14 amino acids. Germline CDR1 is SGHNT and CDR2 is YYREEE (reference sequence). V lost 0 bases and J lost 4, with 10 bases in between. CDR3 nucleotide sequence: TGTGCCAGCAGCTTGGAGGCGGGCTTCACTGAAGCTTTCTTT. This sequence encodes CASSLEAGFTEAFF.

The chain's CDR3 is CASSRQGVGETQYF. The CDR3 DNA is TGTGCCAGCAGTCGTCAGGGGGTAGGAGAGACCCAGTACTTC. This chain links TRBV2 with TRBJ2-5, with 7 bases lining up with TRBD1. Germline V gives CDR1 SNHLY, CDR2 FYNNEI. This CDR3 is 14 amino acids long. V dropped 5 bases and J dropped 4; count of bases not matched to a gene: 7.

The rearrangement uses TRBV5-6 and TRBJ1-2, with D unclear. The V gene lost 0 bases and the J gene lost 4 bases, with 7 bases spanning the gap. Germline loops: CDR1 SGHDT, CDR2 YYEEEE. CDR3 length: 13 residues. CDR3 in amino acids: CASSLGHSYGYTF. The DNA of the CDR3 is TGTGCCAGCAGCTTGGGACACTCCTATGGCTACACCTTC.

This chain links TRBV19 with TRBJ1-2; D ambiguous. CDR1 and CDR2 (germline): LNHDA, SQIVND (reference sequence). This CDR3 comprises 15 residues. V was cut by 4 bases and J by 5 bases, with 17 bases left in between. In nucleotides, the CDR3 is TGTGCCAGTAGTAGGTTGAAACAGACTTCTTATGGCTACACCTTC. Translating it yields CASSRLKQTSYGYTF. Full variable domain (missing parts from reference TRBV19 and TRBJ1-2): DGGITQSPKYLFRKEGQNVTLSCEQNLNHDAMYWYRQDPGQGLRLIYYSQIVNDFQKGDIAEGYSVSREKKESFPLTVTSAQKNPTAFYLCASSRLKQTSYGYTFGSGTRLTVV.

This CDR3 is CASSLQGLQPQHF. In nucleotides, the CDR3 is TGTGCCAGCAGCTTACAGGGACTACAGCCCCAGCATTTT. The rearrangement links TRBV7-2 to TRBJ1-5; maybe TRBD1 (5 bases). CDR1 is SGHTA, CDR2 FQGNSA, per germline. Trimming left V 2 bases short and J 7 bases short, with 9 bases between. The CDR3 totals 13 residues.

The chain combines TRBV6-6 with TRBJ1-2, with D unresolved. V lost 5 bases and J 3 bases, leaving 7 bases between the germline ends. This CDR3 contains 12 residues. Germline loops: CDR1 MNHNY, CDR2 SVGAGI (reference sequence). The CDR3 is CASSSSDYGYTF. CDR3 bases: TGTGCCAGCAGTAGCAGCGACTATGGCTACACCTTC.

This clone has a handful of counts. The CDR3 does not close with the conserved phenylalanine or tryptophan, likely indicating a read error. The limits of the CDR3 on the DNA are not certain, so only TCRdb's listed CDR3 is given. The chain carries TRBV5-5 and TRBJ2-3; TRBD2 was called by the table and not checked on the DNA. The V gene's germline CDR1 is SGHKS and CDR2 YYEKEE (reference sequence). With termini counted, the CDR3 has 13 amino acids. The chain's CDR3 is CASSPGPSGSSGV.

CDR3: CASSFTARRTDTQYF. CDR3 coding DNA: TGTGCCAGCAGTTTCACGGCCCGCCGAACAGATACGCAGTATTTT. J is TRBJ2-3 and V is TRBV27; the D is unclear. Trimming cost V 3 bases and J 3 bases, with 13 bases left between them. CDR3 length equals 15 residues. Germline CDR1 and CDR2: MNHEY and SMNVEV (reference sequence).

The V and J genes are TRBV6-5 and TRBJ2-7; no clear D. This CDR3 has 13 residues. V dropped 6 bases and J dropped 0 bases, with 9 bases sitting between them. Germline-derived CDR1 and CDR2 are MNHEY and SVGAGI. CDR3 protein: CASRPLSSYEQYF. The DNA of the CDR3 is TGTGCCAGCAGACCCCTCAGCTCCTACGAGCAGTACTTC.

The chain is built from TRBV10-2 and TRBJ2-3, with 9 bases that match TRBD2. CDR3 length: 16 residues. The germline V gene has CDR1 WSHSY and CDR2 SAAADI. V shed 3 bases, J shed 3 bases, and the junction held 7 bases outside the gene matches. CDR3 bases: TGCGCCAGCAGTGATCTAGCGGGGATTGGGACAGATACGCAGTATTTT. It codes for CASSDLAGIGTDTQYF.

This clone was picked up one time. This rearrangement joins TRBV27 to TRBJ1-2; 9 bases agree with TRBD1. The V gene end was trimmed by 3 bases and the J gene end by 8 bases; junction bases not matched to a gene: 22. This CDR3 has 19 amino acids. The germline CDR1 and CDR2 sequences are MNHEY and SMNVEV (reference sequence). DNA of the CDR3: TGTGCCAGCAGTTTCTCCGGGACAGGGATAAACTCCCGAATTGGGGGCTACACCTTC. It specifies CASSFSGTGINSRIGGYTF.

The rearrangement uses TRBV2 and TRBJ1-5; 9 nucleotides line up with TRBD1. Per the germline V gene, CDR1 is SNHLY and CDR2 is FYNNEI. The CDR3 has 14 residues. J lost 7 bases, V lost 7 bases, and 8 bases had no gene match. DNA of the CDR3: TGTGCCAGCAAGGGACAGGGAGTGGGGCAGCCCCAGCATTTT. Its translation: CASKGQGVGQPQHF.

The sample holds a few counts of this clone. Being one base from a much bigger clone, this may be a read error. V and J are TRBV11-2 and TRBJ1-1; maybe TRBD1 (5 bases). In germline, CDR1 is SGHAT, CDR2 FQNNGV. The V end was cut by 2 bases, the J end by 1 base, with 5 bases between. The CDR3 spans 13 residues. This CDR3 reads CASSLQGNTEAFF. The DNA for the CDR3 is TGTGCCAGCAGCTTACAGGGGAACACTGAAGCTTTCTTT.

The CDR3, as DNA: TGTGCCAGCAGCCCCTGGACAGTGGTAAACTATGGCTACACCTTC. This encodes CASSPWTVVNYGYTF. V and J are TRBV7-9 and TRBJ1-2; TRBD1 might be the D (6 bases). Trimming pared 5 bases from V and 2 bases from J, leaving 15 bases between. Per germline, CDR1 SEHNR and CDR2 FQNEAQ (reference sequence). This CDR3 region has 15 residues.

J is TRBJ2-1 and V is TRBV21-1; the listed D gene, TRBD2, was not tested against the DNA. TRBV21-1 is noted as a pseudogene. CDR3 length: 14 residues. The DNA for the CDR3 is TGTGCCATGTTAAGCCGGGAGACCTACAATGAGCAGTTCTTC. This codes for CAMLSRETYNEQFF.

V usage is TRBV7-3 and J usage is TRBJ1-1; D gene ambiguous. This CDR3 has 13 residues. V lost 2 bases and J lost 4, with 8 bases in between. The germline V gene has CDR1 SGHTA and CDR2 FQGTGA. In DNA, the CDR3 is TGTGCCAGCAGCTTATGGCAAGGCACTGAAGCTTTCTTT. Translation gives CASSLWQGTEAFF.

This rearrangement joins TRBV25-1 to TRBJ1-2, with a possible D match to TRBD1 (5 bases). This CDR3 contains 14 residues. V lost 6 bases, J lost 3 bases, and 14 bases lay in between. Germline CDR1 and CDR2: MGHDK and SYGVNS. CDR3 coding DNA: TGTGCCAGCAGCAACCGGGACCGGGACTATGGCTACACCTTC. Translated, it gives CASSNRDRDYGYTF.

This chain links TRBV2 with TRBJ2-3; 10 bases align to TRBD2. V shed 6 bases, J shed 2 bases, and the junction held 5 bases outside the gene matches. The V gene's germline CDR1 is SNHLY and CDR2 FYNNEI. The CDR3 has 15 residues. The CDR3 loop reads CASRGLAEFTDTQYF. The CDR3 nucleotides are TGTGCCAGCAGAGGACTAGCGGAGTTCACAGATACGCAGTATTTT.

The chain is built from TRBV11-3 and TRBJ2-4; D is ambiguous. Germline loops: CDR1 SGHNT, CDR2 YENEEA. The V end lost 4 bases, the J end lost 0 bases, and 13 bases lay between the germline ends. The CDR3 has 16 residues. The CDR3 sequence is CASSSRVTQAKNIQYF. In nucleotides, the CDR3 is TGTGCCAGCAGCTCGCGAGTCACTCAAGCCAAAAACATTCAGTACTTC.

This clone was observed once. The chain links TRBV29-1 to TRBJ2-3; TRBD2 agrees at 12 bases. Unmatched junction bases numbered 4, after V lost 6 bases and J lost 0 bases. Per the germline V gene, CDR1 is SQVTM and CDR2 is ANQGSEA. The CDR3 spans 15 residues. The CDR3: CSVTLAGGSTDTQYF. The CDR3 nucleotides read TGCAGCGTGACCCTAGCGGGAGGGAGCACAGATACGCAGTATTTT.

Written as DNA, the CDR3 is TGTGCCAGCAGTGGTTTAGCGGGGGGAGGAGGCGAGCAGTACTTC. Translated, it gives CASSGLAGGGGEQYF. This chain connects TRBV2 to TRBJ2-7; TRBD2 agrees at 10 bases. CDR3 length: 15 residues. Germline assignment: CDR1 SNHLY and CDR2 FYNNEI. V was clipped by 4 bases and J by 6 bases; unmatched bases: 9.

To note about this clone: Other DNA sequences in this specimen translate into the identical CDR3. This sequence joins TRBV6-6 and TRBJ2-7, with TRBD2 matching over 9 bases. Germline values: CDR1 MNHNY, CDR2 SVGAGI (reference sequence). V trimming: 7 bases; J trimming: 4 bases; junction bases outside the gene matches: 8. The CDR3 extends over 14 amino acids. The CDR3 bases are TGTGCCAGCACTCTTAGCGGGAGTCAGTACGAGCAGTACTTC. It encodes CASTLSGSQYEQYF.

The J gene is TRBJ2-7, the V gene TRBV30; 10 positions match TRBD1. The CDR3 has 15 amino acids. V lost 1 base to trimming and J lost 2 bases; unmatched junction nucleotides: 5. Germline lookup yields CDR1 GTSNPN and CDR2 SVGIG (reference sequence). DNA for the CDR3: TGTGCCTGGAGTGGGACCGGGACAGGGGCCTACGAGCAGTACTTC. Protein product: CAWSGTGTGAYEQYF.

J is TRBJ1-3 and V is TRBV2; perhaps TRBD1 as D (6 bases). Germline V gene lookup returns CDR1 SNHLY and CDR2 FYNNEI. This CDR3 contains 14 residues. V lost 6 bases and J 4 bases, leaving 13 bases between the germline ends. CDR3 region: CASRAQGIGNTIYF. The DNA for the CDR3 is TGTGCCAGCAGAGCACAGGGCATCGGAAACACCATATATTTT.